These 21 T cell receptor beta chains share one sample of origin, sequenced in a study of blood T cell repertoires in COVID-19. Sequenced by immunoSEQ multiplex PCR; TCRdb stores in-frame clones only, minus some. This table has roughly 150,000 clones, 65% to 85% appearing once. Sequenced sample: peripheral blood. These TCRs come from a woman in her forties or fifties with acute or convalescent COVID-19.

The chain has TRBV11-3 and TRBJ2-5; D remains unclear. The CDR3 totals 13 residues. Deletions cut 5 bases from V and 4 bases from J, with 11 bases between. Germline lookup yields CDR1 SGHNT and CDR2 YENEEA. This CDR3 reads CASSRDLSETQYF. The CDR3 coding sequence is TGTGCCAGCAGCCGCGATCTCTCAGAGACCCAGTACTTC.

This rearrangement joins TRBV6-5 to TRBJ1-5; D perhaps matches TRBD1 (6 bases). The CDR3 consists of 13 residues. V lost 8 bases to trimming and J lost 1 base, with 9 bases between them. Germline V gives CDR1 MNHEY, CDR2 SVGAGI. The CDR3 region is CASRDTSNQPQHF. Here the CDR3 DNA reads TGTGCCAGCCGGGACACCAGCAATCAGCCCCAGCATTTT.

CDR3 residues: CASSLENAGSTDTQYF. CDR3 sequence (DNA): TGTGCCAGCAGCTTAGAAAATGCCGGTAGCACAGATACGCAGTATTTT. The rearrangement joins TRBV7-9 to TRBJ2-3; D is unclear. The CDR3 runs to 16 residues. The germline V and J ends were trimmed by 1 base and 0 bases, with 11 bases remaining between them. Per the germline V gene, CDR1 is SEHNR and CDR2 is FQNEAQ (reference sequence). The entire variable domain, with the rest obtained from reference TRBV7-9 and TRBJ2-3, is as follows: DTGVSQNPRHKITKRGQNVTFRCDPISEHNRLYWYRQTLGQGPEFLTYFQNEAQLEKSRLLSDRFSAERPKGSFSTLEIQRTEQGDSAMYLCASSLENAGSTDTQYFGPGTRLTVL.

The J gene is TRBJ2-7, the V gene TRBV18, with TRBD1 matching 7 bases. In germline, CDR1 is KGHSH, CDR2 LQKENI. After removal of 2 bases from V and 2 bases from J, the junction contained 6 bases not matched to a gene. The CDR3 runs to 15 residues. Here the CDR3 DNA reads TGTGCCAGCTCACCAGAGTCGACAGGGCCCTACGAGCAGTACTTC. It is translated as CASSPESTGPYEQYF.

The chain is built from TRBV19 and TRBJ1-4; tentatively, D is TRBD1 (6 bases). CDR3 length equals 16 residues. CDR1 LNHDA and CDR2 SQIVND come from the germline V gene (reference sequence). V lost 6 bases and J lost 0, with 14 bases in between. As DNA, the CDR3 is TGTGCCAGTAGCCGTCCTGGGACACCAACTAATGAAAAACTGTTTTTT. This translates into CASSRPGTPTNEKLFF.

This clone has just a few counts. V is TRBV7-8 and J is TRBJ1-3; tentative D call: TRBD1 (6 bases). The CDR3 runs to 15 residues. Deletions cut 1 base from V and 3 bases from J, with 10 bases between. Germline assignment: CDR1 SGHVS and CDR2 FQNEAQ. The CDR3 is CASSLGTGYGNTIYF. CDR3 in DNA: TGTGCCAGCAGCTTAGGTACAGGGTATGGAAACACCATATATTTT.

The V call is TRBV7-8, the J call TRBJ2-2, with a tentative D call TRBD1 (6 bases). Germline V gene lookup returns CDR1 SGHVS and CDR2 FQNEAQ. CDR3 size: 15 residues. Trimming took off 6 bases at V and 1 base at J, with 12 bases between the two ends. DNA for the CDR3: TGTGCCAGCAGTCTCGACAGGCGGAACACCGGGGAGCTGTTTTTT. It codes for CASSLDRRNTGELFF. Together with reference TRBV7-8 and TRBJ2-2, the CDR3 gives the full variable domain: GAGVSQSPRYKVAKRGQDVALRCDPISGHVSLFWYQQALGQGPEFLTYFQNEAQLDKSGLPSDRFFAERPEGSVSTLKIQRTQQEDSAVYLCASSLDRRNTGELFFGEGSRLTVL.

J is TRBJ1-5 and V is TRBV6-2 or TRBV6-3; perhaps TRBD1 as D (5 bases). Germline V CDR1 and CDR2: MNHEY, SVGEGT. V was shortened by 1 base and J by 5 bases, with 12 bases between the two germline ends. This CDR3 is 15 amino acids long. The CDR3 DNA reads TGTGCCAGCAGTTACTGGGGGGGGACCTATCAGCCCCAGCATTTT. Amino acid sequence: CASSYWGGTYQPQHF.

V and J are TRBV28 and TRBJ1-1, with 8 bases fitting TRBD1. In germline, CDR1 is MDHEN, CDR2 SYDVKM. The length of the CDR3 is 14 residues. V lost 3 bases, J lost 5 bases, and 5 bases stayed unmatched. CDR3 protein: CASSLQGARTEAFF. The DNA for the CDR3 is TGTGCCAGCAGTTTGCAGGGGGCGCGGACTGAAGCTTTCTTT.

CDR3 sequence: CASSSPGTPYGYTF. The CDR3 coding sequence is TGTGCCAGCAGCAGCCCCGGGACACCCTATGGCTACACCTTC. The chain uses TRBV13 and TRBJ1-2; perhaps TRBD1 as D (6 bases). Germline V CDR1 and CDR2: PRHDT, FYEKMQ (reference sequence). Deletions cut 5 bases from V and 4 bases from J, with 14 bases between. CDR3 length equals 14 residues.

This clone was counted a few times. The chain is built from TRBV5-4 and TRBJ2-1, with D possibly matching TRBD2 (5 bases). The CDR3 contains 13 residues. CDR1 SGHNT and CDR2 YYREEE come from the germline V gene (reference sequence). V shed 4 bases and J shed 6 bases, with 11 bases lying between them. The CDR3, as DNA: TGTGCCAGCAGCCGAGGGAATGCCAATGAGCAGTTCTTC. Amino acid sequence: CASSRGNANEQFF. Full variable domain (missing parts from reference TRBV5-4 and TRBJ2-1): ETGVTQSPTHLIKTRGQQVTLRCSSQSGHNTVSWYQQALGQGPQFIFQYYREEENGRGNFPPRFSGLQFPNYSSELNVNALELDDSALYLCASSRGNANEQFFGPGTRLTVL.

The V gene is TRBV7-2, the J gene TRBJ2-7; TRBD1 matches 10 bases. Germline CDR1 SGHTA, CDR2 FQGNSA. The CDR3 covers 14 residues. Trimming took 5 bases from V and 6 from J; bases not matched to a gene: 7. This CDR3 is CASSGGTGVSEQYF. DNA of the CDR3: TGTGCCAGCAGCGGAGGGACAGGGGTTAGCGAGCAGTACTTC.

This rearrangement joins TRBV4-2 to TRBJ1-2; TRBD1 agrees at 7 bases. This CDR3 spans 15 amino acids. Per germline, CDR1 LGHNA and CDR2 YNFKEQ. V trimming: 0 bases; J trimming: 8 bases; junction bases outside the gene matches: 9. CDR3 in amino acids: CASSQDRQGFGGYTF. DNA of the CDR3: TGTGCCAGCAGCCAAGACCGACAGGGTTTTGGAGGCTACACCTTC.

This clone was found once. The CDR3 sequence: CASGVAGTETQYF. CDR3 nucleotides: TGTGCCAGCGGGGTAGCGGGTACAGAGACCCAGTACTTC. V gene TRBV7-2 combines with J gene TRBJ2-5, with 7 nucleotides matching TRBD2. Germline CDR1 reads SGHTA; CDR2 reads FQGNSA. There are 13 residues in the CDR3. V dropped 8 bases and J dropped 4; count of bases not matched to a gene: 7.

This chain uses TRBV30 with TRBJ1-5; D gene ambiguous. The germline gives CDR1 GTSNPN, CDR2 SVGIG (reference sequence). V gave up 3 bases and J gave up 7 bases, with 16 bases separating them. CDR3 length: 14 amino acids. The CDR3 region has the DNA TGTGCCTGGAGCGGCGGCTTGACCGGCCAGCCCCAGCATTTT. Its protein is CAWSGGLTGQPQHF.

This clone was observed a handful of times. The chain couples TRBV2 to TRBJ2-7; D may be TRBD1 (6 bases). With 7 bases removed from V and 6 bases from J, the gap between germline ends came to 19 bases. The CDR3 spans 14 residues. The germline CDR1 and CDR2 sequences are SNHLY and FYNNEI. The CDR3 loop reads CASTEGRQAAEQYF. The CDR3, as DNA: TGTGCCAGCACCGAGGGCCGACAGGCCGCCGAGCAGTACTTC.

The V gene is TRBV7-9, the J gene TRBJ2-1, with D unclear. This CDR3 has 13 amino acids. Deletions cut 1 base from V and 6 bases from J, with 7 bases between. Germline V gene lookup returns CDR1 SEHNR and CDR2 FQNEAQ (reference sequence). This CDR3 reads CASSLGTGNEQFF. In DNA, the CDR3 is TGTGCCAGCAGCTTAGGCACGGGCAATGAGCAGTTCTTC.

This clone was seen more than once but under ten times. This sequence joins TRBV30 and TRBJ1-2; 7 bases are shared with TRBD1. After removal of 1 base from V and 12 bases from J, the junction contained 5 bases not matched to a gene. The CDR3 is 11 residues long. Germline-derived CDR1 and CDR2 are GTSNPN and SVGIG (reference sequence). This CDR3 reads CAWSGGGGNTF. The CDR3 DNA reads TGTGCCTGGAGTGGAGGGGGCGGCAACACCTTC. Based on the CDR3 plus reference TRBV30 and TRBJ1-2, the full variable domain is SQTIHQWPATLVQPVGSPLSLECTVEGTSNPNLYWYRQAAGRGLQLLFYSVGIGQISSEVPQNLSASRPQDRQFILSSKKLLLSDSGFYLCAWSGGGGNTFGSGTRLTVV.

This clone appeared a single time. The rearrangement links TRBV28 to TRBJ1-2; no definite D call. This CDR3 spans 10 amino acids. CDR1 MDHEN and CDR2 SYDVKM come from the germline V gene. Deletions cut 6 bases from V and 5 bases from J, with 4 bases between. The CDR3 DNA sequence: TGTGCCAGCAGCCAGTATGGCTACACCTTC. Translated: CASSQYGYTF.

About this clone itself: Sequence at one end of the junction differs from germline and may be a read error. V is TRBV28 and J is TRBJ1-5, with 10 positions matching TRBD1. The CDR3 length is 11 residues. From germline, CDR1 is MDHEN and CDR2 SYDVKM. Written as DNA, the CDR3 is TGTGCCAGCAGCCGAGCCGGGACAGGGGCATTT. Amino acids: CASSRAGTGAF.

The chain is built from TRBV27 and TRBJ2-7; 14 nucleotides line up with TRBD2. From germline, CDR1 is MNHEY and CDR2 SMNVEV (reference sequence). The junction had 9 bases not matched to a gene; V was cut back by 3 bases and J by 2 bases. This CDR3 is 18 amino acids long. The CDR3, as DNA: TGTGCCAGCAGTTTCGCCGCGGGACTAGCGGGGGACACCTACGAGCAGTACTTC. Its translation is CASSFAAGLAGDTYEQYF.